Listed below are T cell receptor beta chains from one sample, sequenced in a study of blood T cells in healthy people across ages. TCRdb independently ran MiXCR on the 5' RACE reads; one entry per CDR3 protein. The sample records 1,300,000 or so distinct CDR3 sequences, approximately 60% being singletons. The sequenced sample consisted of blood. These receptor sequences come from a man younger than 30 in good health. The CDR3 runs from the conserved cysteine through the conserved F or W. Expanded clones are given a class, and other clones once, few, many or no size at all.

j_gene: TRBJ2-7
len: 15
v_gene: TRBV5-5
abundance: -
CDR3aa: CASSLLATSSYEQYF

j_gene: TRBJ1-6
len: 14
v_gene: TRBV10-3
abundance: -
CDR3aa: CAISERGIHSPLHF

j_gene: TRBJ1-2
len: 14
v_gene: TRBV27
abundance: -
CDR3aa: CASSFNDEGYGYTF

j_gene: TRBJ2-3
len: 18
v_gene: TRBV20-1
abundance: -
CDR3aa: CSAVLTSGGGLSTDTQYF

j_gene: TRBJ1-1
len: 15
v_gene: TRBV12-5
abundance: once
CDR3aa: CASGDLQGGYTEAFF

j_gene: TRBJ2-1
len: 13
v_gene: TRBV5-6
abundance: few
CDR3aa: CASSLDLRNEQFF

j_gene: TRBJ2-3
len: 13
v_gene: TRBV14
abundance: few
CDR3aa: CASSQGVVDTQYF

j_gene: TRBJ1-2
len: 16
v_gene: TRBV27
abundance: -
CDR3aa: CASSSDSGGGDYGYTF

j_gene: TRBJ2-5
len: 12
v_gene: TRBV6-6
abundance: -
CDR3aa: CASSVMQETQYF

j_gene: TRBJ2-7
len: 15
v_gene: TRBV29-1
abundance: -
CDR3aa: CSVGRGGYFVDEQYF

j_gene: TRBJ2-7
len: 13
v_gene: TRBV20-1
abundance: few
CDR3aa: CSARAANRNEQYF

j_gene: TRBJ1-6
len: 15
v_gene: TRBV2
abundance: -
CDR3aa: CASSESGALSSPLHF

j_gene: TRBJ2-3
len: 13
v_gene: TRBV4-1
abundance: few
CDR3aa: CASSQSLADTQYF

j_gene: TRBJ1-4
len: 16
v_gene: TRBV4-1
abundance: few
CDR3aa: CASSQGPGRGYEKLFF

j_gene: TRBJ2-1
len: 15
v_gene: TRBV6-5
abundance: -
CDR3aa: CAGSQTGSSYNEQFF

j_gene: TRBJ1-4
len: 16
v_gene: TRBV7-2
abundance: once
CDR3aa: CASSPHRRGTNEKLFF

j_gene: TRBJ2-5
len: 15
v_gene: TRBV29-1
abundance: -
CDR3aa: CGVDLLAGIQETQYF

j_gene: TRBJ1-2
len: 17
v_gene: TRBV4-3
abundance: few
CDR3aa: CASSQEWTKADHYGYTF

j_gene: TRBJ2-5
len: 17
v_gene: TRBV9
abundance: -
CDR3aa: CASSVAGGPPMQETQYF

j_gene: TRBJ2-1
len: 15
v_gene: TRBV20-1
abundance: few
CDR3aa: CSARDPGGTYNEQFF

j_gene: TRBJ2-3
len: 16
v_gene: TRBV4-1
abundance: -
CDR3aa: CASSQGTNTNPDTQYF

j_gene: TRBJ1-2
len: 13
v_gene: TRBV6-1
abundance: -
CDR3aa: CASSTSQSLFYTF

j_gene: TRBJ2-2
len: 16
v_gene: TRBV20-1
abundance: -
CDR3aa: CSAREPGLANTGELFF

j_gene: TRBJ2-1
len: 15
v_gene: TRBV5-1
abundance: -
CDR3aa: CASSPELAGHDEQFF

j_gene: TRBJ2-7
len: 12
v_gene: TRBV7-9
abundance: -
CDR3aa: CASSLEGGTHYF

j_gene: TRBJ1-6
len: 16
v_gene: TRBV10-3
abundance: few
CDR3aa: CAIRNTGGYDNSPLHF

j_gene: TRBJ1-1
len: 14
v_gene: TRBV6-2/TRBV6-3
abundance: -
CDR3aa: CASKENLGVTEAFF

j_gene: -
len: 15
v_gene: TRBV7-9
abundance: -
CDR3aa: CASSLVAETSGEQYF

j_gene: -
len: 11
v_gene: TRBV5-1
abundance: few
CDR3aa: CASSLGVTQYF

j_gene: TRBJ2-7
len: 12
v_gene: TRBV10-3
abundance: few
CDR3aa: CAIREGPYEQYF

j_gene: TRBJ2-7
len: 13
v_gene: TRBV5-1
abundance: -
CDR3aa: CACSKGQVGEQYF

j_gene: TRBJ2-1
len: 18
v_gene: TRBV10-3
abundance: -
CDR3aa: CAISEFLAETALYNEQFF

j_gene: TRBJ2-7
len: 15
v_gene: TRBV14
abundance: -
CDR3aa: CASSQDGGISYEQYF

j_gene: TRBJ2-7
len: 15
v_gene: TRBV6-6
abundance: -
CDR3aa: CASSYYGQGSDEQYF

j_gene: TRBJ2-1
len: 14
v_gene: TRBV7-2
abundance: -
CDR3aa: CASSSLKQGNEQFF

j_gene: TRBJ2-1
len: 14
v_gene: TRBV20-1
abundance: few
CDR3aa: CSAREFRVRDEQFF

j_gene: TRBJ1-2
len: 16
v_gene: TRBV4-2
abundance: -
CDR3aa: CASSHPGQGPNYGYTF

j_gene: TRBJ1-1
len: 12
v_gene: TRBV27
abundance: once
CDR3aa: CASRRWDTEAFF

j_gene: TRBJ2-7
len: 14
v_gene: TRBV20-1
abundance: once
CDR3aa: CSARVLGVSYEQYF

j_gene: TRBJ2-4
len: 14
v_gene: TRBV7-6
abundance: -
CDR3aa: CASSLEGLGNIQYF